This T cell receptor beta chain was identified in a study of tumor T cells in aggressive B-cell lymphoma. The germline CDR1 and CDR2 sequences are MRHNA and SNTAGT. Trimming stripped 5 bases from V and 5 bases from J, with 13 bases between. The CDR3 is made up of 14 amino acids. This table comes from immunoSEQ multiplex PCR, and its TCRdb copy is limited to in-frame clones, with some not included. The sample yields 3,000 to 4,000 clones, around 94% seen once. The TCR was taken from an adult with diffuse large B cell lymphoma. Sequencing was carried out using tumor tissue. This chain links TRBV6-4 with TRBJ2-1; D perhaps matches TRBD2 (5 bases). CDR3 in DNA: TGTGCCAGCAGTTCCGGGGAGTGTCACAATGAGCAGTTCTTC. It yields the protein CASSSGECHNEQFF.